Presented here are 5 T cell receptor beta chains from one specimen sequenced in a study of cytomegalovirus exposure and HLA in healthy donors (dated by TCRdb to the late 2010s). The library was obtained by the immunoSEQ multiplex PCR assay. A mixture of 60 forward primers for TCR Vbeta segments and 13 reverse primers for TCR Jbeta segments was used in the multiplex PCR. TCRdb holds this immuneACCESS table with in-frame rearrangements only. Some clones are missing; in checked studies, unresolved V genes explain under half, and the rest has no known cause. This sample lists hundreds of thousands of clones; around 65% were detected once. The ten most abundant clones make up approximately 2.3% of the sample. The sample comprised PBMCs. Every receptor here comes from a female donor in good health and CMV-seronegative.

The CDR3 DNA is TGTGCCAGCAGCCCGACTGCCTACGAGCAGTACTTC. Amino acids: CASSPTAYEQYF. The chain has TRBV7-9 and TRBJ2-5; D not resolved. The end of the DNA is better explained by TRBJ2-7, so the J call may be wrong. Germline V gene sequence: CDR1 SEHNR, CDR2 FQNEAQ (reference sequence). The CDR3 is 12 amino acids.

This clone appeared once. The genes are TRBV28 and TRBJ2-1, with a tentative D call TRBD2 (6 bases). Trimming removed 7 bases at V and 3 bases at J, with 22 bases between. Germline loops: CDR1 MDHEN, CDR2 SYDVKM. CDR3 size: 17 residues. The CDR3 region is CASTQNSGRSLYNEQFF. The CDR3 DNA reads TGTGCCAGCACCCAAAATAGCGGTAGGAGCCTCTACAATGAGCAGTTCTTC. The whole variable domain, filled in from reference TRBV28 and TRBJ2-1, reads DVKVTQSSRYLVKRTGEKVFLECVQDMDHENMFWYRQDPGLGLRLIYFSYDVKMKEKGDIPEGYSVSREKKERFSLILESASTNQTSMYLCASTQNSGRSLYNEQFFGPGTRLTVL.

The chain is built from TRBV2 and TRBJ2-5, with TRBD2 matching over 7 bases. The CDR3 loop spans 13 amino acids. Germline loops: CDR1 SNHLY, CDR2 FYNNEI. The J segment lost 2 bases and the V segment lost 11 bases, leaving 8 bases of the junction unmatched. The CDR3 bases are TGTGCCCACTGGGAGGGCGTACAAGAGACCCAGTACTTC. This gives the protein CAHWEGVQETQYF.

The V call is TRBV11-2, the J call TRBJ1-2; 7 bases agree with TRBD1. Unmatched junction bases numbered 7, after V lost 5 bases and J lost 4 bases. Per germline, CDR1 SGHAT and CDR2 FQNNGV. The CDR3 spans 14 residues. The CDR3: CASSPGGWGYGYTF. DNA for the CDR3: TGTGCCAGCAGCCCAGGGGGTTGGGGCTATGGCTACACCTTC.

The rearrangement uses TRBV10-1 and TRBJ2-3; 10 nucleotides match TRBD2. Germline V gives CDR1 WNHNN, CDR2 SYGVQD (reference sequence). V was pared by 2 bases and J by 6 bases, with 5 bases of the junction left unmatched. There are 15 residues in the CDR3. CDR3 residues: CASSERLAGWDTQYF. The DNA of the CDR3 is TGCGCCAGCAGTGAGCGACTAGCGGGCTGGGATACGCAGTATTTT.